The 25 T cell receptor beta chains in this list originate from one sample, sequenced in a study of blood T cell repertoires in COVID-19. The table came from immunoSEQ multiplex PCR; TCRdb's copy has only in-frame clones and leaves some out. The sample lists 210,000 or so clones, roughly 78% seen once, with around 2.8% in the top ten. Specimen: peripheral blood. All receptors come from a woman of 80 years or more with active or convalescent COVID-19.

The J gene is TRBJ1-6, the V gene TRBV7-9; 10 nucleotides agree with TRBD1. This CDR3 is 19 amino acids long. From germline, CDR1 is SEHNR and CDR2 FQNEAQ (reference sequence). With V trimmed by 5 bases and J by 0 bases, 10 bases remained unmatched. The CDR3 DNA reads as TGTGCCAGCAGCCACCGGGACAGGGGCTTTAGCTCCTATAATTCACCCCTCCACTTT. The encoded protein is CASSHRDRGFSSYNSPLHF.

With respect to this clone: The same CDR3 also results from other DNA sequences found in this sample. As DNA, the CDR3 is TGCGCCAGCAGCTTGGCAGGGGGGAACACTGAAGCTTTCTTT. Its protein product is CASSLAGGNTEAFF. The chain carries TRBV5-1 and TRBJ1-1; TRBD1 aligns across 7 bases. V shed 0 bases, J shed 1 base, and the junction held 0 bases outside the gene matches. The CDR3 spans 14 residues. Germline CDR1 SGHRS, CDR2 YFSETQ.

In DNA form, the CDR3 reads TGTGCCAGCAGCCCGCGGACAGGGGGGTATGGCTACACCTTC. Amino acids: CASSPRTGGYGYTF. The chain has TRBV7-9 and TRBJ1-2; 10 bases fit TRBD1. Germline loops: CDR1 SEHNR, CDR2 FQNEAQ (reference sequence). Trimming cost V 5 bases and J 5 bases; bases outside gene matches: 5. The length of the CDR3 is 14 residues.

The chain recombines TRBV6-2 or TRBV6-3 with TRBJ1-1; possibly TRBD1 for D (6 bases). From germline, CDR1 is MNHEY and CDR2 SVGEGT. Trimming stripped 6 bases from V and 0 bases from J, with 14 bases between. The CDR3 length is 15 residues. The CDR3: CASSWGQRLNTEAFF. The CDR3 DNA sequence: TGTGCCAGCAGCTGGGGGCAGCGTCTGAACACTGAAGCTTTCTTT.

The chain has TRBV19 and TRBJ2-7; 10 bases line up with TRBD1. V trimming: 4 bases; J trimming: 5 bases; junction bases outside the gene matches: 5. The CDR3 runs 14 residues. Germline V gene data show CDR1 as LNHDA and CDR2 as SQIVND (reference sequence). The CDR3 nucleotides are TGTGCCAGTAGTAGACTAGGACAGGGGGACGAGCAGTACTTC. The encoded protein is CASSRLGQGDEQYF. Variable domain in full (rest from reference TRBV19 and TRBJ2-7): DGGITQSPKYLFRKEGQNVTLSCEQNLNHDAMYWYRQDPGQGLRLIYYSQIVNDFQKGDIAEGYSVSREKKESFPLTVTSAQKNPTAFYLCASSRLGQGDEQYFGPGTRLTVT.

V and J are TRBV18 and TRBJ2-3; D gene unclear. This CDR3 has 14 amino acids. Germline values: CDR1 KGHSH, CDR2 LQKENI. Trimming took 2 bases from V and 4 from J, leaving 10 bases between them. CDR3 bases: TGTGCCAGCTCACCAGAACTCCGCGCAGATACGCAGTATTTT. This sequence encodes CASSPELRADTQYF.

The sample holds a few counts of this clone. This sequence joins TRBV7-2 and TRBJ1-2, with TRBD1 identical over 8 bases. The CDR3 covers 14 residues. V dropped 2 bases and J dropped 4; count of bases not matched to a gene: 3. CDR1 SGHTA and CDR2 FQGNSA come from the germline V gene. CDR3 DNA sequence: TGTGCCAGCAGCTTATCAGGGGGCGGCTATGGCTACACCTTC. This translates into CASSLSGGGYGYTF.

The gene calls are TRBV2 and TRBJ1-4, with 9 positions matching TRBD1. The CDR3 runs 15 residues. V shed 4 bases and J 7 bases; nucleotides not matched to a gene: 7. The germline V gene has CDR1 SNHLY and CDR2 FYNNEI. CDR3 bases: TGTGCCAGCAGTGGTTTTGGGACAGGGACTGAAAAACTGTTTTTT. Translated: CASSGFGTGTEKLFF.

The chain is built from TRBV12-3 or TRBV12-4 and TRBJ1-3, with D hard to call. The CDR3 loop spans 13 amino acids. Trimming took 10 bases from V and 4 from J, leaving 14 bases between them. This CDR3 reads CATIHSTGNTIYF. As DNA, the CDR3 is TGTGCCACCATTCACAGCACGGGAAACACCATATATTTT.

The chain recombines TRBV6-6 with TRBJ2-1; TRBD2 aligns across 7 bases. Germline-derived CDR1 and CDR2 are MNHNY and SVGAGI (reference sequence). J was trimmed by 3 bases and V by 0 bases; bases with no gene match: 5. The CDR3 runs 16 residues. The CDR3 region has the DNA TGTGCCAGCAGTTACTCGTGGGGCGGGGGCTACAATGAGCAGTTCTTC. This gives the protein CASSYSWGGGYNEQFF.

The chain has TRBV5-1 and TRBJ1-2; 10 nucleotides match TRBD1. CDR3 length: 17 residues. Germline V gives CDR1 SGHRS, CDR2 YFSETQ. V shed 4 bases, J shed 4 bases, and the junction held 13 bases outside the gene matches. In DNA form, the CDR3 reads TGCGCCAGCAGCCTGAGTACCGGGACAGGGGATGTCTATGGCTACACCTTC. It encodes CASSLSTGTGDVYGYTF.

This chain connects TRBV12-2 to TRBJ1-2; the table's TRBD1 call for D was not verified on the DNA. TRBV12-2 is classified as a pseudogene. The CDR3 is made up of 17 amino acids. The CDR3 reads CASRSSRPPGNYYGYTF. The CDR3 DNA follows: TGTGCAAGTCGCTCGTCCAGGCCGCCAGGGAACTACTATGGCTACACCTTC.

The chain has TRBV28 and TRBJ2-7; weak D call: TRBD1 (5 bases). In germline, CDR1 is MDHEN, CDR2 SYDVKM. CDR3 length: 14 amino acids. Trimming pared 1 base from V and 2 bases from J, leaving 9 bases between. CDR3 nucleotide sequence: TGTGCCAGCAGTTTATTAGGGGATACCTACGAGCAGTACTTC. It yields the protein CASSLLGDTYEQYF.

This clone was detected only a few times. This chain joins TRBV28 and TRBJ2-3, with TRBD1 identical over 8 bases. Germline CDR1 reads MDHEN; CDR2 reads SYDVKM. The CDR3 runs 15 residues. V gave up 4 bases and J gave up 5 bases; unmatched junction bases: 8. The CDR3 nucleotides are TGTGCCAGCAGTTACGGGACAGGCAGCGGAGATACGCAGTATTTT. It specifies CASSYGTGSGDTQYF.

The rearrangement links TRBV6-1 to TRBJ2-7; 10 bases agree with TRBD1. The CDR3 has 14 amino acids. The J segment lost 7 bases and the V segment lost 6 bases, leaving 9 bases of the junction unmatched. The V gene's germline CDR1 is MNHNS and CDR2 SASEGT. The CDR3 protein is CASRASDRGQEQYF. The CDR3 coding sequence is TGTGCCAGCAGGGCGTCCGACAGGGGGCAGGAGCAGTACTTC.

The rearrangement links TRBV4-3 to TRBJ2-5, with D possibly matching TRBD2 (5 bases). The CDR3 length is 15 residues. Germline V gene data show CDR1 as LGHNA and CDR2 as YSLEER. The V and J ends lost 2 bases and 4 bases respectively, with 14 bases between them. CDR3 amino acids: CASSQSLAVGETQYF. The CDR3 DNA sequence: TGCGCCAGCAGCCAAAGTCTAGCTGTCGGAGAGACCCAGTACTTC.

This clone was found once. V usage is TRBV24-1 and J usage is TRBJ2-7, with D possibly TRBD2 on 6 matching bases. The CDR3 has 14 residues. From germline, CDR1 is KGHDR and CDR2 SFDVKD. Trimming removed 5 bases from V and 2 bases from J, with 12 bases in between. The chain's CDR3 is CATSAQREPYEQYF. The DNA of the CDR3 is TGTGCCACCAGTGCCCAACGGGAGCCCTACGAGCAGTACTTC.

The chain is built from TRBV5-1 and TRBJ2-7; 9 bases are a match to TRBD2. Germline CDR1 and CDR2: SGHRS and YFSETQ. The CDR3 has 16 residues. With V trimmed by 0 bases and J by 2 bases, 6 bases remained unmatched. CDR3 region: CASSLAPSGVAYEQYF. The CDR3, as DNA: TGCGCCAGCAGCTTGGCCCCTAGCGGGGTAGCCTACGAGCAGTACTTC.

V is TRBV19 and J is TRBJ2-1, with D perhaps matching TRBD2 (5 bases). V was shortened by 2 bases and J by 6 bases, with 14 bases between the two germline ends. There are 15 residues in the CDR3. CDR1 and CDR2 from the germline V gene are LNHDA and SQIVND (reference sequence). The CDR3 DNA reads as TGTGCCAGTAGTATATCGGGAAATTTAATCAATGAGCAGTTCTTC. Residues: CASSISGNLINEQFF.

The chain has TRBV5-1 and TRBJ2-5; TRBD2 matches 8 bases. The CDR3 has 16 amino acids. The V and J ends lost 4 bases and 1 base, in that order; junction bases with no gene match: 9. Germline V gene lookup returns CDR1 SGHRS and CDR2 YFSETQ. The CDR3 DNA follows: TGCGCCAGCAGCCCGGGAGTCGGGGGGGCCCAAGAGACCCAGTACTTC. Translated: CASSPGVGGAQETQYF. The full variable domain, its missing parts supplied by reference TRBV5-1 and TRBJ2-5, is KAGVTQTPRYLIKTRGQQVTLSCSPISGHRSVSWYQQTPGQGLQFLFEYFSETQRNKGNFPGRFSGRQFSNSRSEMNVSTLELGDSALYLCASSPGVGGAQETQYFGPGTRLLVL.

Here the CDR3 DNA reads TGCAGCGTTGAAGCAGGGATAGGTCAGCCCCAGCATTTT. Protein sequence: CSVEAGIGQPQHF. This chain connects TRBV29-1 to TRBJ1-5; TRBD1 might be the D (5 bases). The CDR3 has 13 residues. V lost 1 base, J lost 6 bases, and 10 bases lay in between. CDR1 SQVTM and CDR2 ANQGSEA come from the germline V gene.

The rearrangement links TRBV10-1 to TRBJ2-5, with 8 bases that match TRBD1. Germline V gene lookup returns CDR1 WNHNN and CDR2 SYGVQD (reference sequence). This CDR3 region has 15 residues. V shed 2 bases and J 2 bases; nucleotides not matched to a gene: 4. The CDR3 spells CASSEGQGTQETQYF. The CDR3, as DNA: TGCGCCAGCAGTGAGGGACAGGGAACACAAGAGACCCAGTACTTC.

Turning to this clone: An end of the junction differs from the germline gene, which may be a read error. The chain has TRBV7-7 and TRBJ1-1; D might be TRBD1 (6 bases). The CDR3 is made up of 15 amino acids. Germline-derived CDR1 and CDR2 are SSHAT and FNYEAQ (reference sequence). CDR3 sequence: CASSPQDRRVTEAFF. The CDR3 DNA reads TGTGCTAGCAGCCCCCAGGACAGACGGGTCACTGAAGCTTTCTTT.

V usage is TRBV28 and J usage is TRBJ2-7, with D hard to call. The CDR3 is 12 residues long. Between the trimmed V and J ends, which lost 3 bases and 6 bases, there was a span of 9 bases. CDR1 is MDHEN and CDR2 is SYDVKM in the germline V gene. The CDR3 nucleotides are TGTGCCAGCAGTTTCCAGGTAGGCGAGCAGTACTTC. Amino acid sequence: CASSFQVGEQYF.

The V gene is TRBV6-2 or TRBV6-3, the J gene TRBJ2-2; TRBD1 agrees at 7 bases. The CDR3 is made up of 15 amino acids. V shed 1 base and J 3 bases; nucleotides not matched to a gene: 2. Germline CDR1 reads MNHEY; CDR2 reads SVGEGT. CDR3: CASSYWTGHTGELFF. The CDR3 region has the DNA TGTGCCAGCAGTTACTGGACAGGCCACACCGGGGAGCTGTTTTTT.